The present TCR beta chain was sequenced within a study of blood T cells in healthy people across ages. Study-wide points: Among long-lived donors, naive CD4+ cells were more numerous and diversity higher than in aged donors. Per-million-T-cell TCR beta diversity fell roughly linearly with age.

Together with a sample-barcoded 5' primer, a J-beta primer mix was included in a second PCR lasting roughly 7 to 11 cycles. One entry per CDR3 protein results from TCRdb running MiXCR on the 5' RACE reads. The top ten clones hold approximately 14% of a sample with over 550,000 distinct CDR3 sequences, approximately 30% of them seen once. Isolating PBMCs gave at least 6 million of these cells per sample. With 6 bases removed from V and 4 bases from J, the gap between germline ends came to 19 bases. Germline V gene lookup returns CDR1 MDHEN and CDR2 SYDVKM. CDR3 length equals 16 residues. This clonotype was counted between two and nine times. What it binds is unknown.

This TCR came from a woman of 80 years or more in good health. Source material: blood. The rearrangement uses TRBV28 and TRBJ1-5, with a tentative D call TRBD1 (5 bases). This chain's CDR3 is CASSSRYSGKNQPQHF. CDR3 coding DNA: TGTGCCAGCAGCTCCCGGTACTCAGGGAAGAATCAGCCCCAGCATTTT. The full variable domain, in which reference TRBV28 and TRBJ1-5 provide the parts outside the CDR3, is DVKVTQSSRYLVKRTGEKVFLECVQDMDHENMFWYRQDPGLGLRLIYFSYDVKMKEKGDIPEGYSVSREKKERFSLILESASTNQTSMYLCASSSRYSGKNQPQHFGDGTRLSIL.